Here is one TCR beta chain with its context. Sequencing templates came from extracted RNA that was reverse transcribed into cDNA. Only in-frame clones appear in the TCRdb table, and some are missing; sequencing was by immunoSEQ multiplex PCR. There are around 140,000 clones in the sample; about 56% occur only once, and more than 15% lies in the top ten. This entry belongs to a study of CD8+ T cells in alopecia areata. Treatment denoted: oral pan-JAK inhibitor, 5-10 mg twice daily. The material was CD8+ T cells sorted from blood, obtained at week 4, from a patient treated with tofacitinib. This receptor was taken from a human donor with alopecia areata.

CDR3 DNA: TGTGCCAGCAGCGGAACACAGGGGAAGCCCCAGCATTTT. It encodes CASSGTQGKPQHF. The chain employs TRBV27 and TRBJ1-5; 7 bases are a match to TRBD1. The CDR3 spans 13 residues. CDR1 MNHEY and CDR2 SMNVEV come from the germline V gene (reference sequence). V gave up 6 bases and J gave up 8 bases; unmatched junction bases: 7.